A single sample is the source of the 5 T cell receptor beta chains below, sequenced in a study of T cells in Graves' hyperthyroidism and ophthalmopathy. Regions amplified from RNA transcripts were the TCR beta CDR3 regions. First-round RT-PCR targeting the TCR CDR3 was performed with the HTBI primer set. TCRdb fed the multiplex PCR reads into MiXCR, producing one record per CDR3 protein. Among about 360,000 distinct CDR3 sequences listed, 19% were seen once. Sequencing was done on a sample of blood. These receptors all stem from a woman aged 18-29 years with Graves' hyperthyroidism.

CDR3 sequence reads: CASSESGGNEQYF. Here the CDR3 DNA reads TGCGCCAGCAGTGAGTCGGGGGGAAACGAGCAGTACTTC. This rearrangement joins TRBV10-1 to TRBJ2-7, with a tentative D call TRBD2 (6 bases). Trimming took 0 bases from V and 5 from J, leaving 8 bases between them. CDR1 and CDR2 (germline): WNHNN, SYGVQD (reference sequence). The CDR3 has 13 residues.

This clonotype was recorded at least ten times. The V and J genes are TRBV19 and TRBJ2-7; unclear D gene. The germline gives CDR1 LNHDA, CDR2 SQIVND (reference sequence). The CDR3 extends over 12 amino acids. With 6 bases removed from V and 5 bases from J, the gap between germline ends came to 11 bases. The CDR3 protein is CASRSDGNEQYF. The DNA for the CDR3 is TGTGCCAGTAGGTCGGACGGAAACGAGCAGTACTTC.

There are many counts of this clonotype. V and J are TRBV20-1 and TRBJ2-6; tentative D call: TRBD2 (5 bases). V gave up 3 bases and J gave up 2 bases, with 8 bases separating them. CDR3 length equals 14 residues. Germline CDR1 reads DFQATT; CDR2 reads SNEGSKA (reference sequence). The CDR3 here is CSASVGAGANVLTF. CDR3 nucleotide sequence: TGCAGTGCTAGTGTCGGGGCTGGGGCCAACGTCCTGACTTTC.

This clonotype was observed at least ten times. The genes are TRBV28 and TRBJ1-1; D may be TRBD1 (5 bases). Between the trimmed V and J ends, which lost 3 bases and 0 bases, there was a span of 8 bases. CDR1 and CDR2 from the germline V gene are MDHEN and SYDVKM. The CDR3 contains 14 residues. Here the CDR3 DNA reads TGTGCCAGCAGTTTCAGGGACTTGAACACTGAAGCTTTCTTT. Its protein product is CASSFRDLNTEAFF. Full variable domain (rest looked up from reference TRBV28 and TRBJ1-1): DVKVTQSSRYLVKRTGEKVFLECVQDMDHENMFWYRQDPGLGLRLIYFSYDVKMKEKGDIPEGYSVSREKKERFSLILESASTNQTSMYLCASSFRDLNTEAFFGQGTRLTVV.

This clonotype was seen at least ten times. V usage is TRBV4-1 and J usage is TRBJ1-1; weak D call: TRBD1 (5 bases). V lost 3 bases to trimming and J lost 5 bases, with 13 bases between them. CDR3 length: 14 residues. Germline V gene data show CDR1 as MGHRA and CDR2 as YSYEKL. The CDR3 DNA reads TGCGCCAGCAGCCACACGGGGTCAGGGACTGAAGCTTTCTTT. Its protein is CASSHTGSGTEAFF.